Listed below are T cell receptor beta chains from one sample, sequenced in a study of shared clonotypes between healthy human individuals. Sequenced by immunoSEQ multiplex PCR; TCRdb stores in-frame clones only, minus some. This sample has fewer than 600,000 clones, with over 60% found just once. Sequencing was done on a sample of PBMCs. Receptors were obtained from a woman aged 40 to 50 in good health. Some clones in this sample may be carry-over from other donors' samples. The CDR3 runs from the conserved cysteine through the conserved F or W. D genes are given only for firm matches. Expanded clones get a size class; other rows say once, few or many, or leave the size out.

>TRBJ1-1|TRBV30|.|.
TGTGCCTGGGCATATTATACTGAAGCTTTCTTT
CAWAYYTEAFF
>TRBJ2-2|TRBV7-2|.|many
TGTGCCAGCAGCTCTTATTCCGCCGGGGAGCTGTTTTTT
CASSSYSAGELFF
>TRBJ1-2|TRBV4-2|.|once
TGTGCCAGCAGCCAAGACGGCAGCCTTTTAACTAGGGGCTATGGCTACACCTTC
CASSQDGSLLTRGYGYTF
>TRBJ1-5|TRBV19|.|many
TGTGCCAGTAGTCCCCTACAGGGTCTGGAGCCCCAGCATTTT
CASSPLQGLEPQHF
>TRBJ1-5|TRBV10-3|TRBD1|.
TGTGCCATCGGCCAGGGGGATCAGCCCCAGCATTTT
CAIGQGDQPQHF
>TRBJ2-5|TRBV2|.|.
TGTGCCAGCAGGGGGGATACCCGGGAGACCCAGTACTTC
CASRGDTRETQYF
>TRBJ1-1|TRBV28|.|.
TGTGCCAGCAGTTTCCTGCCCGGGAACACTGAAGCTTTCTTT
CASSFLPGNTEAFF
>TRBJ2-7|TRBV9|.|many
TGTGCCAGCAGCGTGATTGATGGTTACGAGCAGTACTTC
CASSVIDGYEQYF
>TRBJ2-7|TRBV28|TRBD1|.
TGTGCCAGCAGTGTTCCGGGACAGGGGACATACGAGCAGTACTTC
CASSVPGQGTYEQYF
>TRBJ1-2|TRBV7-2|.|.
TGTGCCAGCAGCTTACGAGGGATCGGCTATGGCTACACCTTC
CASSLRGIGYGYTF
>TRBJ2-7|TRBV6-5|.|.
TGTGCCAGCAGTAAGACAGTTTCCTACGAGCAGTACTTC
CASSKTVSYEQYF
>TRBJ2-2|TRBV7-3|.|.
TGTGCCAGCAGCTTAAACCCGGGACGCGCGAACACCGGGGAGCTGTTTTTT
CASSLNPGRANTGELFF
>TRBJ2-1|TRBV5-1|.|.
TGCGCCAGCAGCGCCGGGCCACAGGAAGGAAATGAGCAGTTCTTC
CASSAGPQEGNEQFF
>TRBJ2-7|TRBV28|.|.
TGTGCCAGCAGTTTCGGGTGGGGCAGCGAGCAGTACTTC
CASSFGWGSEQYF
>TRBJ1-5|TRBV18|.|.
TGTGCCAGCTCACTGGAATTAAGCAATCAGCCCCAGCATTTT
CASSLELSNQPQHF
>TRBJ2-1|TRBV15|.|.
TGTGCCACCAGCGTTCGCCAGGAGGGCTACAATGAGCAGTTCTTC
CATSVRQEGYNEQFF
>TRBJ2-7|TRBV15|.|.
TGTGCCACCAGCAGAGCGGTTAGTGAGCAGTACTTC
CATSRAVSEQYF
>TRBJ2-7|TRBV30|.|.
TGTGCCTGGAGTGATACAACAGGGACACGCGCCACCTACGAGCAGTACTTC
CAWSDTTGTRATYEQYF
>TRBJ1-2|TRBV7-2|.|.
TGTGCCAGCAGCTTACCTAGCAGGGTCTATGGCTACACCTTC
CASSLPSRVYGYTF
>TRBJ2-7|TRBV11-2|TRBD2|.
TGTGCCAGCAGCCCCCTAGCGGGAGGGCCTGGCGAGCAGTACTTC
CASSPLAGGPGEQYF
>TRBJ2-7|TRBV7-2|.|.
TGTGCCAGCAGCAGAATCCCAAGCGGCTTAAACTACGAGCAGTACTTC
CASSRIPSGLNYEQYF
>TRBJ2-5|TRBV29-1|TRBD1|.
TGCAGCGTTGGGAGAGGGGACAGGGATGGATCGACCCAGTACTTC
CSVGRGDRDGSTQYF
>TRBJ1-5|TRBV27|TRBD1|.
TGTGCCAGCAGTCCTGCGGGGACAGGGGTTTTGATACGCAATCAGCCCCAGCATTTT
CASSPAGTGVLIRNQPQHF
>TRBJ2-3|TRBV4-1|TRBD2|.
TGCGCCAGCAGGCAGTGGGTGGCGGGAGCAGCAGATACGCAGTATTTT
CASRQWVAGAADTQYF